This TCR beta chain was recorded in a study of T cell responses to AZD1222 COVID-19 vaccine. This clone was seen a few times. Its target is not known. The CDR3 covers 15 residues. Germline values: CDR1 MNHEY, CDR2 SVGAGI. The V end was cut by 2 bases, the J end by 0 bases, with 8 bases between. General study results and limits: In a largely white British group with more females than males, clonal diversity was possibly underestimated.

Method: immunoSEQ multiplex PCR; TCRdb's copy keeps in-frame clones and lacks some. The sample contains 100,000 to 120,000 clones, around 85% of which appear only once. Material: peripheral blood, obtained on day 0 of AZD1222 vaccination. The gene calls are TRBV6-5 and TRBJ2-1; D is ambiguous. The source of this sequence is an adult in good health. This CDR3 reads CASSYTSFSYNEQFF. CDR3 DNA sequence: TGTGCCAGCAGTTACACCTCATTCTCCTACAATGAGCAGTTCTTC.